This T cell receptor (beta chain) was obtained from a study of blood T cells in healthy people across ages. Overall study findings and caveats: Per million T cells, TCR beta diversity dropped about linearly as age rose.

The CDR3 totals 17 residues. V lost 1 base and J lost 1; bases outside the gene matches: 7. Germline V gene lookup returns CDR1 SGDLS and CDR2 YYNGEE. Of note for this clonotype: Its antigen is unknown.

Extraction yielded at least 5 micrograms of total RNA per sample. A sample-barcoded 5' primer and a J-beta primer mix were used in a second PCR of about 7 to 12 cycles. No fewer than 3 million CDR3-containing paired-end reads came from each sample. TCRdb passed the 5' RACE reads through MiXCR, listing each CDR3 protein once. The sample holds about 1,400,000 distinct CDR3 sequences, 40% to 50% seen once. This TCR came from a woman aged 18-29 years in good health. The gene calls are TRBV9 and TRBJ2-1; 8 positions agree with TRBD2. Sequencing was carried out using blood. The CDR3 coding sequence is TGTGCCAGCAGCGTAAATCCAGCGGGAGATTCCTACAATGAGCAGTTCTTC. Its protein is CASSVNPAGDSYNEQFF.